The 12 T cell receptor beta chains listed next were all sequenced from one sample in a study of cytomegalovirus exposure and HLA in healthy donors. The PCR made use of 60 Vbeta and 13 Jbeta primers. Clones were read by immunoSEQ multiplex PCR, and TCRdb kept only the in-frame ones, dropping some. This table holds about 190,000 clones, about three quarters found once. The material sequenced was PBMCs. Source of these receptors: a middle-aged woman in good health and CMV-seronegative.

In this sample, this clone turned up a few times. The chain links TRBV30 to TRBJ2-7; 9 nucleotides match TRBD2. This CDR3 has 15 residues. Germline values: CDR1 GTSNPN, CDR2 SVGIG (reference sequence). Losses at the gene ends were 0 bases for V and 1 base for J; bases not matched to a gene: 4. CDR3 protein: CAWSVGLAGSYEQYF. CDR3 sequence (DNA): TGTGCCTGGAGTGTAGGCCTAGCGGGATCCTACGAGCAGTACTTC.

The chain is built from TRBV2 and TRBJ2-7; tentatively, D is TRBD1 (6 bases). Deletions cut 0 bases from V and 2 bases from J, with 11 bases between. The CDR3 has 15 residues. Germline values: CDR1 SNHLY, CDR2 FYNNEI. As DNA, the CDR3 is TGTGCCAGCAGTGAAGCGGGGGCAGGACCCTACGAGCAGTACTTC. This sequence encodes CASSEAGAGPYEQYF.

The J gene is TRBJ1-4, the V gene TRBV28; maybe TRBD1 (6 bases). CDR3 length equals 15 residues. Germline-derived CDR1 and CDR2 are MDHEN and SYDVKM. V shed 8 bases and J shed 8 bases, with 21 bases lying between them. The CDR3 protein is CASGPPTGRREKLFF. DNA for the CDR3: TGTGCCAGCGGGCCACCGACAGGTCGGCGGGAAAAACTGTTTTTT. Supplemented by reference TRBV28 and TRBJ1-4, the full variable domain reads DVKVTQSSRYLVKRTGEKVFLECVQDMDHENMFWYRQDPGLGLRLIYFSYDVKMKEKGDIPEGYSVSREKKERFSLILESASTNQTSMYLCASGPPTGRREKLFFGSGTQLSVL.

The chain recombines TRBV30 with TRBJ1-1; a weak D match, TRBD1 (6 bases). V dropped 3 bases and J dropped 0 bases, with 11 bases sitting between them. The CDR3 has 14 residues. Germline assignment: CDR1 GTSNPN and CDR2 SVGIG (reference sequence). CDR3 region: CAWRAGVVNTEAFF. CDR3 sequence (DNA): TGTGCCTGGAGGGCAGGGGTAGTGAACACTGAAGCTTTCTTT.

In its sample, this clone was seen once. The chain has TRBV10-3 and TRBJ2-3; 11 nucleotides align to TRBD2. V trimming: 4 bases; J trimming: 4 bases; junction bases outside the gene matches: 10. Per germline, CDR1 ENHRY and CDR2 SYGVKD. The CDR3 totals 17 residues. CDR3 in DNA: TGTGCCATCAGTGGGGGTCTAGCGGGAGGTATGGCAGATACGCAGTATTTT. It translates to CAISGGLAGGMADTQYF.

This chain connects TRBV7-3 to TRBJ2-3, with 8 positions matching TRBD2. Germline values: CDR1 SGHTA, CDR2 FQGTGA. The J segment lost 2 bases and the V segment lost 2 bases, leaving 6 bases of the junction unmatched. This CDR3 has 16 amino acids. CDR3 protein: CASSLFPSGSTDTQYF. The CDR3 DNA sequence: TGTGCCAGCAGCTTATTCCCTAGCGGGTCCACAGATACGCAGTATTTT.

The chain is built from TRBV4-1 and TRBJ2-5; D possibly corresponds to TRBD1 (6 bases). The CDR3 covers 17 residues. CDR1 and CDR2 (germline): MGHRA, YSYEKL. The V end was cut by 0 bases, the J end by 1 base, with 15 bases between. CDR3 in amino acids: CASSQDLAAGAQETQYF. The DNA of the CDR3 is TGCGCCAGCAGCCAAGATCTCGCGGCAGGGGCCCAAGAGACCCAGTACTTC.

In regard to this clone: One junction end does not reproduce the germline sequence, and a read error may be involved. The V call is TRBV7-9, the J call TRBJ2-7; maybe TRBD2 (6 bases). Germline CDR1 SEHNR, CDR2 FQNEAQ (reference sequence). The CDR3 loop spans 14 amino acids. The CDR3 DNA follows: TGTTCCAGCAGCTTAGCGCTCGGGGGTTTTACACAGTACTTC. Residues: CSSSLALGGFTQYF.

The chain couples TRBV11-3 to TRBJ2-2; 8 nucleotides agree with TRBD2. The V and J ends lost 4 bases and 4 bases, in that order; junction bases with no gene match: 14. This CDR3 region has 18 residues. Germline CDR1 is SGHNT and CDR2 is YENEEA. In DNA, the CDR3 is TGTGCCAGCAGCTCCAAAACGGGAGGGCTCATTGGCACCGGGGAGCTGTTTTTT. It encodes CASSSKTGGLIGTGELFF. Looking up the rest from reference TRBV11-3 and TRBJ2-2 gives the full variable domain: EAGVVQSPRYKIIEKKQPVAFWCNPISGHNTLYWYLQNLGQGPELLIRYENEEAVDDSQLPKDRFSAERLKGVDSTLKIQPAELGDSAVYLCASSSKTGGLIGTGELFFGEGSRLTVL.

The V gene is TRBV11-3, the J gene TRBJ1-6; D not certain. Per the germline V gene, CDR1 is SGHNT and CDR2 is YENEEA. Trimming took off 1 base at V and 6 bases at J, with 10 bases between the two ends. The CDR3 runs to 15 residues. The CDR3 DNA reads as TGTGCCAGCAGCTTAGGGCAGGCCCGTAATTCACCCCTCCACTTT. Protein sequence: CASSLGQARNSPLHF.

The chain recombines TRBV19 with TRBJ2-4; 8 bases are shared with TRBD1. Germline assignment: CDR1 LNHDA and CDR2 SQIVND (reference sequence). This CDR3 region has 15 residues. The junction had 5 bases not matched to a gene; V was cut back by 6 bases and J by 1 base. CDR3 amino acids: CASSRQGTAKNIQYF. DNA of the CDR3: TGTGCCAGTAGCAGACAGGGGACGGCCAAAAACATTCAGTACTTC.

The CDR3, as DNA: TGTGCCAGCAGTTACTCTAGTGCCCCACTTTATGGCTACACCTTC. Translation: CASSYSSAPLYGYTF. The chain has TRBV6-5 and TRBJ1-2; no clear D. V dropped 0 bases and J dropped 5 bases, with 13 bases sitting between them. Germline V gene sequence: CDR1 MNHEY, CDR2 SVGAGI. This CDR3 is 15 amino acids long.